These 19 T cell receptor beta chains share one sample of origin, sequenced in a study of vaccination and CD4 T cells after COVID-19. This sample's treatment: roughly 10-day PBMC culture with coronavirus spike peptide pools or control peptides (ViraFEST assay). Antigen specificity for these receptors is unknown. Oncomine TCR Beta short-read sequencing was applied to DNA from cultured CD4+ T cells. TCRdb passed the PCR reads through MiXCR, listing each CDR3 protein once. The sample has around 4,500 distinct CDR3 sequences; around 80% are singletons. Sequencing was done on a sample of CD4+ T cells from blood, cultured in vitro. These receptors came from a human donor who had recovered from COVID-19.

This chain connects TRBV20-1 to TRBJ2-3; no definite D call. V shed 1 base and J shed 0 bases, with 11 bases lying between them. The CDR3 runs to 15 residues. Germline V CDR1 and CDR2: DFQATT, SNEGSKA (reference sequence). The CDR3 DNA is TGCAGTGCTAGAGTCGGCAGCAGTAGCACAGATACGCAGTATTTT. Its protein is CSARVGSSSTDTQYF.

The gene calls are TRBV19 and TRBJ1-2; 9 bases fit TRBD1. After removal of 6 bases from V and 6 bases from J, the junction contained 11 bases not matched to a gene. CDR1 is LNHDA and CDR2 is SQIVND in the germline V gene (reference sequence). The CDR3 runs to 15 residues. The CDR3 DNA follows: TGTGCCAGTAGGCAGGACAGGGGTCGGAGCCATGGCTACACCTTC. It codes for CASRQDRGRSHGYTF. Looking up the rest from reference TRBV19 and TRBJ1-2 gives the full variable domain: DGGITQSPKYLFRKEGQNVTLSCEQNLNHDAMYWYRQDPGQGLRLIYYSQIVNDFQKGDIAEGYSVSREKKESFPLTVTSAQKNPTAFYLCASRQDRGRSHGYTFGSGTRLTVV.

The chain uses TRBV7-2 and TRBJ1-5; D is ambiguous. Germline CDR1 reads SGHTA; CDR2 reads FQGNSA. The CDR3 has 12 amino acids. The V and J ends lost 2 bases and 6 bases respectively, with 5 bases between them. The CDR3 DNA follows: TGTGCCAGCAGCTTATTAACTCAGCCCCAGCATTTT. Encoded protein: CASSLLTQPQHF.

The chain recombines TRBV20-1 with TRBJ1-1; tentative D call: TRBD1 (5 bases). Trimming stripped 6 bases from V and 5 bases from J, with 16 bases between. The CDR3 has 13 residues. Germline V gives CDR1 DFQATT, CDR2 SNEGSKA (reference sequence). The CDR3, as DNA: TGCAGTGCCGTTTCCAGGGTGTGGACTGAAGCTTTCTTT. Protein: CSAVSRVWTEAFF.

The chain carries TRBV11-1 and TRBJ2-1; perhaps TRBD2 as D (5 bases). The CDR3 consists of 16 residues. Trimming took 6 bases from V and 0 from J, leaving 15 bases between them. Germline assignment: CDR1 SGHAT and CDR2 FQDESV (reference sequence). CDR3 bases: TGTGCCAGCAGTTCCCCGGAGGCCGACTCCTACAATGAGCAGTTCTTC. Translating gives CASSSPEADSYNEQFF.

The V call is TRBV11-1, the J call TRBJ2-2; no definite D call. The germline V gene has CDR1 SGHAT and CDR2 FQDESV (reference sequence). The CDR3 covers 14 residues. V lost 5 bases and J lost 7, with 14 bases in between. The CDR3 reads CASSAQRGGGELFF. The CDR3, as DNA: TGTGCCAGCAGCGCCCAGCGAGGTGGCGGGGAGCTGTTTTTT.

This clonotype was observed a handful of times. The chain employs TRBV15 and TRBJ2-1; D is undetermined. The CDR3 contains 14 residues. The germline gives CDR1 LNHNV, CDR2 YYDKDF (reference sequence). V was pared by 5 bases and J by 3 bases, with 11 bases between. The CDR3 here is CATSDRQLYNEQFF. CDR3 nucleotide sequence: TGTGCCACCAGCGATCGGCAGCTCTACAATGAGCAGTTCTTC. Variable domain in full (rest from reference TRBV15 and TRBJ2-1): DAMVIQNPRYQVTQFGKPVTLSCSQTLNHNVMYWYQQKSSQAPKLLFHYYDKDFNNEADTPDNFQSRRPNTSFCFLDIRSPGLGDTAMYLCATSDRQLYNEQFFGPGTRLTVL.

The chain links TRBV20-1 to TRBJ1-6; 7 bases line up with TRBD1. Germline V CDR1 and CDR2: DFQATT, SNEGSKA (reference sequence). This CDR3 region has 14 residues. The trim removed 6 bases at V and 6 bases at J, leaving 8 bases unmatched. In nucleotides, the CDR3 is TGCAGTGCCAAACAGGGGAGAGGTAATTCACCCCTCCACTTT. It is translated as CSAKQGRGNSPLHF.

The genes are TRBV6-5 and TRBJ1-2; perhaps TRBD1 as D (5 bases). V lost 2 bases, J lost 4 bases, and 8 bases lay in between. From germline, CDR1 is MNHEY and CDR2 SVGAGI. The CDR3 is made up of 13 amino acids. Here the CDR3 reads CASSYRGVYGYTF. DNA of the CDR3: TGTGCCAGCAGTTACCGAGGGGTCTATGGCTACACCTTC.

The table lists this clonotype with a count of one. The genes are TRBV11-1 and TRBJ2-5; 10 bases line up with TRBD1. The junction had 7 bases not matched to a gene; V was cut back by 5 bases and J by 7 bases. From germline, CDR1 is SGHAT and CDR2 FQDESV (reference sequence). The CDR3 covers 14 residues. Written as DNA, the CDR3 is TGTGCCAGCAGCCCGACAGGGGGCATGGGGACCCAGTACTTC. This sequence encodes CASSPTGGMGTQYF.

The chain links TRBV20-1 to TRBJ1-3; D might be TRBD1 (6 bases). Per germline, CDR1 DFQATT and CDR2 SNEGSKA (reference sequence). The CDR3 is 15 residues long. Trimming took 2 bases from V and 1 from J, leaving 12 bases between them. CDR3 DNA: TGCAGTGCTAGACCCCTCGGACAGTCTGGAAACACCATATATTTT. It encodes CSARPLGQSGNTIYF.

The chain combines TRBV30 with TRBJ2-3, with a possible D match to TRBD2 (7 bases). CDR1 is GTSNPN, CDR2 SVGIG, per germline (reference sequence). The V end was cut by 0 bases, the J end by 2 bases, with 9 bases between. The CDR3 extends over 14 amino acids. CDR3: CAWSVGGPTDTQYF. CDR3 bases: TGTGCCTGGAGTGTCGGGGGGCCCACAGATACGCAGTATTTT.

The rearrangement joins TRBV7-6 to TRBJ2-3, with D possibly matching TRBD2 (6 bases). The V end lost 8 bases, the J end lost 0 bases, and 15 bases lay between the germline ends. Germline-derived CDR1 and CDR2 are SGHVS and FNYEAQ. CDR3 length: 15 residues. The DNA for the CDR3 is TGTGCCAGCTCCTGGGGGGACTCTAGCACAGATACGCAGTATTTT. This sequence encodes CASSWGDSSTDTQYF.

The rearrangement links TRBV7-9 to TRBJ1-3; D is uncertain. The CDR3 has 16 residues. Trimming took 1 base from V and 3 from J, leaving 13 bases between them. Germline CDR1 reads SEHNR; CDR2 reads FQNEAQ (reference sequence). CDR3 in DNA: TGTGCCAGCAGCTTAGTGGGCAGCTTGGGTGGAAACACCATATATTTT. This codes for CASSLVGSLGGNTIYF.

V and J are TRBV6-1 and TRBJ1-6; no clear D gene. Germline V gene lookup returns CDR1 MNHNS and CDR2 SASEGT. Trimming shortened V by 6 bases and J by 0 bases, and 12 bases separated the two germline ends. This CDR3 is 16 amino acids long. CDR3 nucleotides: TGTGCCAGCAGGTCCGAGGGAAGCTCCTATAATTCACCCCTCCACTTT. It specifies CASRSEGSSYNSPLHF.

This chain joins TRBV20-1 and TRBJ2-3, with 7 bases fitting TRBD2. V was clipped by 5 bases and J by 2 bases; unmatched bases: 13. The CDR3 loop spans 16 amino acids. CDR1 and CDR2 from the germline V gene are DFQATT and SNEGSKA (reference sequence). The chain's CDR3 is CSALPGLGSFTDTQYF. DNA for the CDR3: TGCAGTGCTCTCCCCGGACTAGGGAGTTTCACAGATACGCAGTATTTT.

This clonotype was seen a few times. The CDR3 here is CATSRDRKQPQHF. Written as DNA, the CDR3 is TGTGCCACCAGCAGAGACAGGAAGCAGCCCCAGCATTTT. The chain uses TRBV15 and TRBJ1-5; D is unresolved. Germline V gene sequence: CDR1 LNHNV, CDR2 YYDKDF (reference sequence). Trimming removed 0 bases at V and 7 bases at J, with 7 bases between. This CDR3 contains 13 residues.

This rearrangement joins TRBV6-1 to TRBJ1-5; 7 bases are shared with TRBD1. The CDR3 totals 13 residues. Germline V gives CDR1 MNHNS, CDR2 SASEGT. With 5 bases clipped from V and 5 bases from J, the junction kept 3 bases outside the gene matches. The CDR3 region is CASSRDSYQPQHF. DNA of the CDR3: TGTGCCAGCAGTCGGGACAGTTATCAGCCCCAGCATTTT.

The chain uses TRBV6-1 and TRBJ2-3; D may be TRBD2 (5 bases). V was cut by 6 bases and J by 5 bases, with 12 bases left in between. In germline, CDR1 is MNHNS, CDR2 SASEGT. The CDR3 has 13 amino acids. The CDR3, as DNA: TGTGCCAGCAGGAGAGATGAGGGAGATACGCAGTATTTT. This codes for CASRRDEGDTQYF.